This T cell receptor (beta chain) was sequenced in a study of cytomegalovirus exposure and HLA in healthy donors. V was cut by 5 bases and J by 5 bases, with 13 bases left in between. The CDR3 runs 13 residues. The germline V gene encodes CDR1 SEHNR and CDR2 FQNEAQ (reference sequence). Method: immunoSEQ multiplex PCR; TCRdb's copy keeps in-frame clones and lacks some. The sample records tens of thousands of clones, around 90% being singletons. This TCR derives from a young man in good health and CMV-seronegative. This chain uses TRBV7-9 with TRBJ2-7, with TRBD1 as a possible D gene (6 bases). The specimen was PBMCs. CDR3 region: CASSLGQPNEQYF. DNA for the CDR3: TGTGCCAGCAGCCTCGGACAGCCGAACGAGCAGTACTTC.